A selection of T cell receptor beta chains follows, all from one sample in a study of CD8 T cells in ankylosing spondylitis. Using its own MiXCR run on the 5' RACE reads, TCRdb lists one record per CDR3 protein. The sample holds some 290,000 distinct CDR3 sequences, over 15% seen once. Sequencing was done on a sample of blood, either unsorted or a sorted T cell fraction (not recorded which). Source of these receptors: a male donor with ankylosing spondylitis or in good health (not recorded which). The CDR3 runs from the conserved cysteine through the conserved F or W. The D gene is left open where the match is weak. For some rows the clone size is stated as once, few or many, or as a class when expanded; others skip it.

clone size: NA; D gene: NA; CDR3 length: 17; J gene: TRBJ2-3; V gene: TRBV7-8; CDR3 DNA: TGTGCCAGCAGCCCGATCCGAGGCTCTTCTAGCACAGATACGCAGTATTTT; CDR3 protein: CASSPIRGSSSTDTQYF
clone size: many; D gene: NA; CDR3 length: 15; J gene: TRBJ1-6; V gene: TRBV5-1; CDR3 DNA: TGCGCCAGCAGCTTGGCTGGCCAAAGTAATTCACCCCTCCACTTT; CDR3 protein: CASSLAGQSNSPLHF
clone size: NA; D gene: TRBD1; CDR3 length: 16; J gene: TRBJ2-1; V gene: TRBV6-1; CDR3 DNA: TGTGCCAGCAGTAAGACCCGGGACAGGGGATACAATGAGCAGTTCTTC; CDR3 protein: CASSKTRDRGYNEQFF
clone size: NA; D gene: TRBD2; CDR3 length: 16; J gene: TRBJ2-2; V gene: TRBV5-1; CDR3 DNA: TGCGCCAGCAGCCAAAAAACCGGGACTAGCTCCGGGGAGCTGTTTTTT; CDR3 protein: CASSQKTGTSSGELFF
clone size: NA; D gene: TRBD2; CDR3 length: 15; J gene: TRBJ2-5; V gene: TRBV5-1; CDR3 DNA: TGCGCCAGCAGCTTGGAGGGGACTAGCGTAAAGACCCAGTACTTC; CDR3 protein: CASSLEGTSVKTQYF
clone size: NA; D gene: TRBD2; CDR3 length: 15; J gene: TRBJ2-1; V gene: TRBV19; CDR3 DNA: TGTGCCAGTAGTATGGGGACTAGCGGTAACAATGAGCAGTTCTTC; CDR3 protein: CASSMGTSGNNEQFF
clone size: few; D gene: TRBD2; CDR3 length: 16; J gene: TRBJ2-3; V gene: TRBV20-1; CDR3 DNA: TGCAGTGCTAGAGAACTGGCTAGCGGGAGTGCAGATACGCAGTATTTT; CDR3 protein: CSARELASGSADTQYF
clone size: NA; D gene: TRBD2; CDR3 length: 16; J gene: TRBJ2-4; V gene: TRBV5-1; CDR3 DNA: TGCGCCAGCAGCTTGGAGGCGGGAGGCGTCAAAAACATTCAGTACTTC; CDR3 protein: CASSLEAGGVKNIQYF
clone size: NA; D gene: TRBD2; CDR3 length: 22; J gene: TRBJ2-4; V gene: TRBV27; CDR3 DNA: TGTGCCAGCAGTTTATTGGTCTTGTTGGGGACTAGCGGGGGAAAAGCCAAAAACATTCAGTACTTC; CDR3 protein: CASSLLVLLGTSGGKAKNIQYF
clone size: NA; D gene: NA; CDR3 length: 14; J gene: TRBJ2-1; V gene: TRBV9; CDR3 DNA: TGTGCCAGCAGCGAGAGCCCCTACGGGGGTGAGCAGTTCTTC; CDR3 protein: CASSESPYGGEQFF
clone size: NA; D gene: TRBD2; CDR3 length: 16; J gene: TRBJ2-2; V gene: TRBV12-3/TRBV12-4; CDR3 DNA: TGTGCCAGCAGGGTCACTAGCGGGGGGGCCCCCGGGGAGCTGTTTTTT; CDR3 protein: CASRVTSGGAPGELFF
clone size: many; D gene: TRBD1; CDR3 length: 13; J gene: TRBJ2-4; V gene: TRBV20-1; CDR3 DNA: TGCAGTGCCAGACAGGGAAGGGAAAACATTCAGTACTTC; CDR3 protein: CSARQGRENIQYF
clone size: few; D gene: NA; CDR3 length: 17; J gene: TRBJ1-6; V gene: TRBV12-3/TRBV12-4; CDR3 DNA: TGTGCCAGCAGTTTAGGTACGGGAGGCTCCTATAATTCACCCCTCCACTTT; CDR3 protein: CASSLGTGGSYNSPLHF